Shown below are 19 T cell receptor beta chains from a single sample sequenced in a study of blood T cells in healthy people across ages (dated by TCRdb to about 2015). Library preparation was by 5' RACE. For sequencing, an Illumina HiSeq 2500 was employed. A second PCR of roughly 7 to 12 cycles was run with a J-beta primer mix and a sample-barcoded 5' primer. Through fastp at Q25 and MiXCR, TCRdb rebuilt clones from the public reads, retaining in-frame beta chains. Each entry is one CDR3 protein sequence, shown with its most common DNA and genes. The sample table contains hundreds of thousands of distinct CDR3 sequences; only one count was recorded for about 44% of them. The ten top clones hold around 15% of the sample. Sequenced material: blood. The origin of the receptors is a man aged 25 to 40 in good health.

Turning to this clonotype: A much larger clone differs from this one at a single base, so this may be a read error. The chain couples TRBV6-6 to TRBJ1-1; D is uncertain. Trimming stripped 5 bases from V and 1 base from J, with 2 bases between. The CDR3 spans 11 residues. The germline V gene has CDR1 MNHNY and CDR2 SVGAGI (reference sequence). CDR3 DNA: TGTGCCAGCAGTAAGAACACTGAAGCTTTCTTT. This codes for CASSKNTEAFF.

The chain joins TRBV5-1 to TRBJ2-1; TRBD2 matches at 10 bases. CDR3 size: 15 residues. With V trimmed by 4 bases and J by 5 bases, 6 bases remained unmatched. Germline CDR1 is SGHRS and CDR2 is YFSETQ. CDR3 in DNA: TGCGCCAGCAGCCGTAGCGGGGGGACCAACAATGAGCAGTTCTTC. Translated: CASSRSGGTNNEQFF. The full variable domain, rest sourced from reference TRBV5-1 and TRBJ2-1, is KAGVTQTPRYLIKTRGQQVTLSCSPISGHRSVSWYQQTPGQGLQFLFEYFSETQRNKGNFPGRFSGRQFSNSRSEMNVSTLELGDSALYLCASSRSGGTNNEQFFGPGTRLTVL.

Concerning this clonotype itself: Relative to the germline gene, one junction end is altered; a read error may explain this. The V call is TRBV27, the J call TRBJ1-6; 7 nucleotides match TRBD1. Germline-derived CDR1 and CDR2 are MNHEY and SMNVEV (reference sequence). The CDR3 consists of 17 residues. CDR3 in amino acids: CAGSTTGEDGYNSPLHF. CDR3 coding DNA: TGTGCCGGCAGTACTACAGGGGAAGATGGCTATAATTCACCCCTCCACTTT.

This clonotype showed up just a few times. The chain has TRBV7-2 and TRBJ2-7; TRBD1 matches at 9 bases. This CDR3 is 14 amino acids long. The ends lost 3 bases at V and 4 bases at J; junction bases unmatched: 4. Per the germline V gene, CDR1 is SGHTA and CDR2 is FQGNSA. The CDR3, as DNA: TGTGCCAGCAGCTTCCGGGACAGGGAGTACGAGCAGTACTTC. Translated: CASSFRDREYEQYF.

This chain links TRBV7-9 with TRBJ1-1; D uncertain. V lost 5 bases and J lost 1, with 23 bases in between. This CDR3 comprises 18 residues. Germline V lookup: CDR1 SEHNR, CDR2 FQNEAQ (reference sequence). CDR3 protein: CASSVSPSVRIRNTEAFF. The CDR3 DNA reads TGTGCCAGCAGCGTAAGCCCCTCAGTGAGGATACGGAACACTGAAGCTTTCTTT.

The chain is built from TRBV20-1 and TRBJ2-5; D remains ambiguous. The DNA end is a closer match to TRBJ2-7, so the J assignment may be wrong. In germline, CDR1 is DFQATT, CDR2 SNEGSKA (reference sequence). The CDR3 is made up of 12 amino acids. CDR3 in amino acids: CSAPETTYEQYF. DNA for the CDR3: TGCAGTGCCCCTGAGACGACCTACGAGCAGTACTTC.

The gene calls are TRBV20-1 and TRBJ2-1; no definite D call. This CDR3 region has 13 residues. CDR1 is DFQATT, CDR2 SNEGSKA, per germline (reference sequence). Trimming took 4 bases from V and 0 from J, leaving 7 bases between them. The CDR3 is CSATGHSYNEQFF. The CDR3 nucleotides read TGCAGTGCTACGGGTCACTCCTACAATGAGCAGTTCTTC.

The V gene is TRBV7-9, the J gene TRBJ2-1; D might be TRBD2 (6 bases). This CDR3 has 16 amino acids. Looked up from germline, CDR1 is SEHNR and CDR2 is FQNEAQ (reference sequence). V was trimmed by 5 bases and J by 7 bases, leaving 21 bases between them. The CDR3 nucleotides read TGTGCCAGCAGCCCCGAAGGGGAGGCTAGCCCGAATGAGCAGTTCTTC. This translates into CASSPEGEASPNEQFF.

V is TRBV3-1 and J is TRBJ2-2; the D is unclear. This CDR3 has 14 residues. V gave up 4 bases and J gave up 4 bases, with 10 bases separating them. Germline V gene data show CDR1 as LGHDT and CDR2 as YNNKEL (reference sequence). For the CDR3, the DNA is TGTGCCAGCAGCCCTCCAGCCCGCACCGGGGAGCTGTTTTTT. It codes for CASSPPARTGELFF.

Only a few counts were recorded for this clonotype. The genes are TRBV29-1 and TRBJ2-3, with a weak D call TRBD1 (6 bases). CDR3 length: 13 amino acids. The V end lost 4 bases, the J end lost 1 base, and 9 bases lay between the germline ends. Looked up from germline, CDR1 is SQVTM and CDR2 is ANQGSEA. CDR3 sequence: CSVGPGGTDTQYF. CDR3 bases: TGCAGCGTTGGGCCAGGGGGCACAGATACGCAGTATTTT.

The chain employs TRBV20-1 and TRBJ1-1; 9 positions agree with TRBD1. This CDR3 contains 12 residues. Germline V gives CDR1 DFQATT, CDR2 SNEGSKA (reference sequence). CDR3 DNA sequence: TGCTTCCCGGGACAGGGTAACACTGAAGCTTTCTTT. Its protein is CFPGQGNTEAFF.

This clonotype has at least ten counts. The V and J genes are TRBV3-1 and TRBJ2-1; 10 nucleotides agree with TRBD1. The CDR3 totals 15 residues. Germline CDR1 and CDR2: LGHDT and YNNKEL (reference sequence). Trimming took 6 bases from V and 6 from J; bases not matched to a gene: 8. The CDR3 region is CASSPGTGASNEQFF. CDR3 DNA: TGTGCCAGCAGTCCCGGGACAGGGGCCTCCAATGAGCAGTTCTTC.

The chain combines TRBV6-5 with TRBJ2-7, with 7 bases fitting TRBD1. Germline V gene data show CDR1 as MNHEY and CDR2 as SVGAGI. CDR3 length: 15 residues. The trim removed 5 bases at V and 0 bases at J, leaving 7 bases unmatched. The CDR3 reads CASSRDWDSSYEQYF. For the CDR3, the DNA is TGTGCCAGCAGTCGTGATTGGGACAGCTCCTACGAGCAGTACTTC.

The table lists this clonotype with a few counts. The CDR3 spells CASSVGPNQETQYF. The CDR3 nucleotides read TGTGCCAGCAGCGTAGGGCCCAACCAAGAGACCCAGTACTTC. The rearrangement joins TRBV9 to TRBJ2-5; D is unresolved. V was cut by 0 bases and J by 0 bases, with 6 bases left in between. Germline assignment: CDR1 SGDLS and CDR2 YYNGEE. This CDR3 is 14 amino acids long.

The CDR3 spells CASSLYWGQSYEQYF. As DNA, the CDR3 is TGTGCCAGCAGCTTATACTGGGGACAGAGCTACGAGCAGTACTTC. The chain is built from TRBV7-8 and TRBJ2-5; 7 bases are a match to TRBD1. Matching the DNA end better, TRBJ2-7 makes the J call doubtful. The CDR3 loop spans 15 amino acids. Germline CDR1 SGHVS, CDR2 FQNEAQ.

Concerning this clonotype itself: Germline and junction disagree at one end, which may indicate a read error. The chain recombines TRBV5-6 with TRBJ1-6; D perhaps matches TRBD1 (6 bases). The length of the CDR3 is 15 residues. CDR1 and CDR2 (germline): SGHDT, YYEEEE. The CDR3 DNA reads as TGTGCCGGCAGCTTACAACAGGGTGTTGGTTCACCCCTCCACTTT. This encodes CAGSLQQGVGSPLHF. The full variable domain, in which reference TRBV5-6 and TRBJ1-6 provide the parts outside the CDR3, is DAGVTQSPTHLIKTRGQQVTLRCSPKSGHDTVSWYQQALGQGPQFIFQYYEEEERQRGNFPDRFSGHQFPNYSSELNVNALLLGDSALYLCAGSLQQGVGSPLHFGNGTRLTVT.

The chain carries TRBV29-1 and TRBJ2-1; possible D gene TRBD1, 6 bases. Germline V gene sequence: CDR1 SQVTM, CDR2 ANQGSEA. The CDR3 length is 13 residues. V lost 7 bases to trimming and J lost 5 bases, with 15 bases between them. The CDR3: CSAWTVTHNEQFF. CDR3 nucleotides: TGCAGCGCCTGGACAGTAACGCACAATGAGCAGTTCTTC.

This sequence joins TRBV3-1 and TRBJ2-3; D not certain. Trimming pared 3 bases from V and 6 bases from J, leaving 10 bases between. Germline CDR1 is LGHDT and CDR2 is YNNKEL (reference sequence). CDR3 length equals 13 residues. Written as DNA, the CDR3 is TGTGCCAGCAGCCAGCGTGGTATGGATACGCAGTATTTT. Residues: CASSQRGMDTQYF.

CDR3 coding DNA: TGTGCCAGCAGGAACGCCCTTCTGGGCGGCACAGATACGCAGTATTTT. Protein sequence: CASRNALLGGTDTQYF. The rearrangement joins TRBV28 to TRBJ2-3; D gene ambiguous. V was pared by 6 bases and J by 1 base, with 17 bases between. CDR3 size: 16 residues. CDR1 and CDR2 from the germline V gene are MDHEN and SYDVKM. Together with reference TRBV28 and TRBJ2-3, the CDR3 gives the full variable domain: DVKVTQSSRYLVKRTGEKVFLECVQDMDHENMFWYRQDPGLGLRLIYFSYDVKMKEKGDIPEGYSVSREKKERFSLILESASTNQTSMYLCASRNALLGGTDTQYFGPGTRLTVL.